These 14 T cell receptor beta chains originate from one sample sequenced in a study of blood T cell repertoires in COVID-19. Generated by immunoSEQ multiplex PCR, the TCRdb table keeps only in-frame clones and is missing some. Here the sample spans a few hundred thousand clones, more than 80% being singletons. The sequenced material came from peripheral blood. All receptors come from a man aged 18 to 30 who had recovered from COVID-19.

This chain joins TRBV6-1 and TRBJ2-7; TRBD1 might be the D (6 bases). The V gene lost 0 bases and the J gene lost 4 bases, with 22 bases spanning the gap. CDR3 length equals 18 residues. Germline V CDR1 and CDR2: MNHNS, SASEGT. Written as DNA, the CDR3 is TGTGCCAGCAGTGAAGCCACCCTTCTTTTGGGGGCTTTGTACGAGCAGTACTTC. This translates into CASSEATLLLGALYEQYF.

This clone was recorded once. This chain joins TRBV5-1 and TRBJ2-5, with D perhaps matching TRBD2 (6 bases). Trimming pared 3 bases from V and 5 bases from J, leaving 20 bases between. This CDR3 spans 16 amino acids. The germline gives CDR1 SGHRS, CDR2 YFSETQ. The CDR3 loop reads CASSSLPSGAAETQYF. In DNA, the CDR3 is TGCGCCAGCAGCTCCCTACCGTCGGGAGCGGCGGAGACCCAGTACTTC.

This chain links TRBV12-5 with TRBJ2-1; TRBD1 matches at 7 bases. V was clipped by 6 bases and J by 4 bases; unmatched bases: 9. This CDR3 region has 15 residues. The germline CDR1 and CDR2 sequences are LGHNT and FRNRAP. The DNA of the CDR3 is TGTGCTAGTGGATACAGGGGTACTCTATACAATGAGCAGTTCTTC. This sequence encodes CASGYRGTLYNEQFF. The full variable domain, rest sourced from reference TRBV12-5 and TRBJ2-1, is DARVTQTPRHKVTEMGQEVTMRCQPILGHNTVFWYRQTMMQGLELLAYFRNRAPLDDSGMPKDRFSAEMPDATLATLKIQPSEPRDSAVYFCASGYRGTLYNEQFFGPGTRLTVL.

The rearrangement links TRBV6-6 to TRBJ1-6; D possibly corresponds to TRBD1 (5 bases). CDR3 size: 13 residues. V was cut by 8 bases and J by 7 bases, with 12 bases left in between. Germline V gene sequence: CDR1 MNHNY, CDR2 SVGAGI (reference sequence). This CDR3 reads CASLDNYNSPLHF. The CDR3 nucleotides are TGTGCCAGCTTGGACAATTACAATTCACCCCTCCACTTT.

The chain employs TRBV7-9 and TRBJ2-2; TRBD1 matches 8 bases. Per the germline V gene, CDR1 is SEHNR and CDR2 is FQNEAQ (reference sequence). Trimming cost V 8 bases and J 1 base; bases outside gene matches: 3. The CDR3 is 14 residues long. This chain's CDR3 is CASDRGQNTGELFF. CDR3 DNA: TGTGCCAGCGACAGGGGACAGAACACCGGGGAGCTGTTTTTT.

Points on this clone: This sample also contains other DNA sequences that code for the same CDR3. V is TRBV29-1 and J is TRBJ2-7, with 8 positions matching TRBD1. This CDR3 has 12 amino acids. Germline V gene lookup returns CDR1 SQVTM and CDR2 ANQGSEA. J was trimmed by 3 bases and V by 4 bases; bases with no gene match: 2. The chain's CDR3 is CSVAGQGYEQYF. CDR3 coding DNA: TGCAGCGTTGCTGGACAGGGCTACGAGCAGTACTTC.

This chain links TRBV20-1 with TRBJ2-1; D might be TRBD1 (5 bases). Germline CDR1 is DFQATT and CDR2 is SNEGSKA (reference sequence). The V end lost 7 bases, the J end lost 10 bases, and 14 bases lay between the germline ends. The CDR3 contains 11 residues. CDR3 sequence: CSGGEAGEQFF. CDR3 sequence (DNA): TGCAGTGGTGGGGAAGCAGGGGAGCAGTTCTTC.

The rearrangement joins TRBV27 to TRBJ2-1; tentative D call: TRBD1 (6 bases). V lost 5 bases and J 7 bases, leaving 9 bases between the germline ends. The CDR3 has 12 amino acids. Germline CDR1 is MNHEY and CDR2 is SMNVEV (reference sequence). DNA of the CDR3: TGTGCCAGCAGTCTAAGGGGGAATGAGCAGTTCTTC. Encoded protein: CASSLRGNEQFF.

This clone was counted a few times. The V gene is TRBV7-2, the J gene TRBJ1-6; D remains ambiguous. The CDR3 consists of 15 residues. Looked up from germline, CDR1 is SGHTA and CDR2 is FQGNSA. Between the trimmed V and J ends, which lost 2 bases and 7 bases, there was a span of 12 bases. CDR3 sequence reads: CASSLNPRGNSPLHF. CDR3 nucleotides: TGTGCCAGCAGCTTAAATCCCCGGGGAAATTCACCCCTCCACTTT.

V usage is TRBV20-1 and J usage is TRBJ2-7; no clear D gene. Germline V gives CDR1 DFQATT, CDR2 SNEGSKA (reference sequence). This CDR3 region has 11 residues. V was clipped by 6 bases and J by 3 bases, with 9 bases between them. For the CDR3, the DNA is TGCAGTGCCACCCCGGGCTACGAGCAGTACTTC. Translated, it gives CSATPGYEQYF.

The V and J genes are TRBV27 and TRBJ2-1; D possibly corresponds to TRBD1 (6 bases). Germline CDR1 reads MNHEY; CDR2 reads SMNVEV (reference sequence). V shed 2 bases and J shed 5 bases, with 16 bases lying between them. The CDR3 totals 16 residues. As DNA, the CDR3 is TGTGCCAGCAGTTTAGGGTACAGGGAAAGGGACAATGAGCAGTTCTTC. Translated, it gives CASSLGYRERDNEQFF.

The chain recombines TRBV10-3 with TRBJ1-2; TRBD1 agrees at 11 bases. Germline CDR1 ENHRY, CDR2 SYGVKD. The trim removed 6 bases at V and 5 bases at J, leaving 14 bases unmatched. CDR3 length equals 17 residues. Written as DNA, the CDR3 is TGTGCCATCAGCCCGGGACAGGGGGTCCTTACGACTTATGGCTACACCTTC. It encodes CAISPGQGVLTTYGYTF.

The CDR3 loop is CASSEAGLPYNEQFF. As DNA, the CDR3 is TGTGCCAGCAGCGAAGCGGGACTCCCCTACAATGAGCAGTTCTTC. V and J are TRBV9 and TRBJ2-1; 7 positions match TRBD2. Losses at the gene ends were 3 bases for V and 2 bases for J; bases not matched to a gene: 5. The V gene's germline CDR1 is SGDLS and CDR2 YYNGEE. The CDR3 is 15 residues long.

This chain connects TRBV20-1 to TRBJ2-1; weak D call: TRBD2 (6 bases). Germline V gene lookup returns CDR1 DFQATT and CDR2 SNEGSKA (reference sequence). The CDR3 covers 16 residues. The ends were cut back, 3 bases at V and 6 bases at J, with 21 bases in the middle. CDR3 DNA: TGCAGTGCTAGTCCCGGGACTCTACTAATGGGCAATGAGCAGTTCTTC. It encodes CSASPGTLLMGNEQFF.